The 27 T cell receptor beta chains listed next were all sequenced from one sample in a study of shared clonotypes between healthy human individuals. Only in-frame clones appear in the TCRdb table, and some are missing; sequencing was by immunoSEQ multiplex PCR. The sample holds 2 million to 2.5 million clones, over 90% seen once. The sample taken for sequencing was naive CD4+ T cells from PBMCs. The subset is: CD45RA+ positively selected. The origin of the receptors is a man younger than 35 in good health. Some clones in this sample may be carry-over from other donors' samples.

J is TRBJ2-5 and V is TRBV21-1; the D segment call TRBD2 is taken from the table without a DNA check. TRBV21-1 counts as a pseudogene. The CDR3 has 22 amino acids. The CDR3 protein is CASSKVVIRKSGRRLVMETQYF. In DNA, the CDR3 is TGTGCCAGCAGCAAAGTGGTAATCAGGAAAAGCGGGAGACGCTTGGTTATGGAGACCCAGTACTTC.

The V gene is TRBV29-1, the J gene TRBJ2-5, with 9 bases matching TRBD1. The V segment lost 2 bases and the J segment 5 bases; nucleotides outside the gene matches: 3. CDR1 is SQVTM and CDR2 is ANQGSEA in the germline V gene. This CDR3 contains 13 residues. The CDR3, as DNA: TGCAGCGTTGAACGCGACAGGGGGGAGACCCAGTACTTC. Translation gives CSVERDRGETQYF.

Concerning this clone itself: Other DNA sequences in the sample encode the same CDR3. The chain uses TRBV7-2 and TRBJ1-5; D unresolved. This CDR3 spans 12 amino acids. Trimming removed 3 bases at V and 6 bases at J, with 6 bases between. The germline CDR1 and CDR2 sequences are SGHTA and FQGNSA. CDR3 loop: CASSLGPQPQHF. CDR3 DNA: TGTGCCAGCAGCTTGGGCCCTCAGCCCCAGCATTTT. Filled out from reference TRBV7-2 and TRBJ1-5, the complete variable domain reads GAGVSQSPSNKVTEKGKDVELRCDPISGHTALYWYRQSLGQGLEFLIYFQGNSAPDKSGLPSDRFSAERTGGSVSTLTIQRTQQEDSAVYLCASSLGPQPQHFGDGTRLSIL.

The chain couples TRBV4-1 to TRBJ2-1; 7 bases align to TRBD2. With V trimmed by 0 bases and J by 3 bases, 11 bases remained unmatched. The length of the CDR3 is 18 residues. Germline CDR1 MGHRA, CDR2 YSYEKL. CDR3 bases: TGCGCCAGCAGCCAAGACCCCCCGCGCGGGAGAGGCTACAATGAGCAGTTCTTC. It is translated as CASSQDPPRGRGYNEQFF.

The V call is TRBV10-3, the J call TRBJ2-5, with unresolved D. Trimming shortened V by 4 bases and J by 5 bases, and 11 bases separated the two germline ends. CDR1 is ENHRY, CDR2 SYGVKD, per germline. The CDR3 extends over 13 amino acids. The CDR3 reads CAISGGLDETQYF. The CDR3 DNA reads TGTGCCATCAGTGGGGGATTGGACGAGACCCAGTACTTC.

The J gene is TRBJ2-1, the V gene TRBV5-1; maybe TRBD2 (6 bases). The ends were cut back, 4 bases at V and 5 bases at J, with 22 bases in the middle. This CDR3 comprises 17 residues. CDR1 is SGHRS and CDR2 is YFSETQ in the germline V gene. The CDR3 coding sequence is TGCGCCAGCAGCAACGAAGGACTAATTTTCCTGAACAATGAGCAGTTCTTC. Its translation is CASSNEGLIFLNNEQFF.

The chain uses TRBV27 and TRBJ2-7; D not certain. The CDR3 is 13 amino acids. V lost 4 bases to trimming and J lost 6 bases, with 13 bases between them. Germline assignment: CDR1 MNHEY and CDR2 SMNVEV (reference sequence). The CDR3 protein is CASSSAFPAEQYF. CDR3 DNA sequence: TGTGCCAGCAGTTCTGCGTTCCCTGCCGAGCAGTACTTC.

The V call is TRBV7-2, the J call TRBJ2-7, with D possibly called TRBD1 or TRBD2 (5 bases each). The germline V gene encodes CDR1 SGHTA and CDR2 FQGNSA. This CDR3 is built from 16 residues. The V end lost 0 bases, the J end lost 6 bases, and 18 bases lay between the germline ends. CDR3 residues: CASSLAQGGLLFEQYF. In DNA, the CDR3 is TGTGCCAGCAGCTTAGCGCAGGGCGGGCTACTGTTCGAGCAGTACTTC. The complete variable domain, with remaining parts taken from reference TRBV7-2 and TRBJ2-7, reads GAGVSQSPSNKVTEKGKDVELRCDPISGHTALYWYRQSLGQGLEFLIYFQGNSAPDKSGLPSDRFSAERTGGSVSTLTIQRTQQEDSAVYLCASSLAQGGLLFEQYFGPGTRLTVT.

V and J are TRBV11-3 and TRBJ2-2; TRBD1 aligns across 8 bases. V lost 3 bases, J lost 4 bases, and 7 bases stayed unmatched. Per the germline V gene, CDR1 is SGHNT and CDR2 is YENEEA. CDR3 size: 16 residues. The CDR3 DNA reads TGTGCCAGCAGCTTTCGAGACAGGGGTACCACCGGGGAGCTGTTTTTT. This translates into CASSFRDRGTTGELFF.

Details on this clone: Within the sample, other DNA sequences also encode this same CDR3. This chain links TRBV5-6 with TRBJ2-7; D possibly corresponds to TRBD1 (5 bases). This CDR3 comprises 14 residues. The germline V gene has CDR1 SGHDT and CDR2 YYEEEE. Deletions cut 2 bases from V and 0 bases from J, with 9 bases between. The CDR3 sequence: CASSFDRVSYEQYF. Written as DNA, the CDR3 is TGTGCCAGCAGCTTCGACAGAGTCTCCTACGAGCAGTACTTC.

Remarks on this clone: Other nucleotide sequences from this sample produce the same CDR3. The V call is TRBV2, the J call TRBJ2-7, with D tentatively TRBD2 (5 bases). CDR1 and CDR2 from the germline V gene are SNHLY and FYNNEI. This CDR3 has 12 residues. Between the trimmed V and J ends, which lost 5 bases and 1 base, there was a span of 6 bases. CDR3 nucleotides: TGTGCCAGCAGTCGCGGGTCCTACGAGCAGTACTTC. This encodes CASSRGSYEQYF.

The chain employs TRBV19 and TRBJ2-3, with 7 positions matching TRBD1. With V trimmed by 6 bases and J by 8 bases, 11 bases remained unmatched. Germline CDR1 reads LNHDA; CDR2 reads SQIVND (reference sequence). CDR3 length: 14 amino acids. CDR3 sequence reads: CASRLGVDRPTQYF. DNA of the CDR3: TGTGCCAGTAGACTGGGAGTGGACAGGCCTACGCAGTATTTT.

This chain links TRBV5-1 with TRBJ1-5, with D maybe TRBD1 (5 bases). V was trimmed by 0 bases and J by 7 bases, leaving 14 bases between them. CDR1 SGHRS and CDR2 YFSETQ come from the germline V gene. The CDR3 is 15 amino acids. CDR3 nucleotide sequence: TGCGCCAGCAGCTTGGGCTCGGGGGAGGGACAGCCCCAGCATTTT. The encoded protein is CASSLGSGEGQPQHF.

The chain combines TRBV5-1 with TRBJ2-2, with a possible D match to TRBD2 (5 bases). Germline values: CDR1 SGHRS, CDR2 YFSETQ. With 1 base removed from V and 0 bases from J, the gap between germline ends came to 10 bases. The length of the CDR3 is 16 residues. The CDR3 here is CASSLISGANTGELFF. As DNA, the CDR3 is TGCGCCAGCAGCTTGATAAGCGGAGCGAACACCGGGGAGCTGTTTTTT.

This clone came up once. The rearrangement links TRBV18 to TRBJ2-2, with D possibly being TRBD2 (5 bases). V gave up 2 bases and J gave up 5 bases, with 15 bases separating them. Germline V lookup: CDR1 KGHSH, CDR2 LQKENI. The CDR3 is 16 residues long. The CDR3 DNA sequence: TGTGCCAGCTCACCAGGGGTGAGGCGGAGGACCGGGGAGCTGTTTTTT. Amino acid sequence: CASSPGVRRRTGELFF.

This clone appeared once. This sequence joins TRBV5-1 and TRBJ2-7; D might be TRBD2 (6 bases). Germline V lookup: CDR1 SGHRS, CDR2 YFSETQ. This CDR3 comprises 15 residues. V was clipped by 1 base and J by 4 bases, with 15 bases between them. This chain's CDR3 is CASSLLHGGKYEQYF. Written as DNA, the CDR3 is TGCGCCAGCAGCTTGTTGCATGGGGGGAAATACGAGCAGTACTTC.

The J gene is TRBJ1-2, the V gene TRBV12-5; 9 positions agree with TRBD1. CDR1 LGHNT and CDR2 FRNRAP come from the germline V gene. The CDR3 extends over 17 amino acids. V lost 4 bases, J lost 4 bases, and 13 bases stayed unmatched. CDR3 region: CASGSLTPGQGVYGYTF. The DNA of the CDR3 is TGTGCTAGTGGTTCCCTAACCCCGGGACAGGGTGTCTATGGCTACACCTTC.

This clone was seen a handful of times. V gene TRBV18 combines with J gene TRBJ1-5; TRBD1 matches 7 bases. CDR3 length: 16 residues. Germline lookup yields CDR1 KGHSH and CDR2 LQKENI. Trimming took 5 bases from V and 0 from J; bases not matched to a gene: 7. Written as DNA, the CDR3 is TGTGCCAGCTCATCAATGACAGGGAATAGCAATCAGCCCCAGCATTTT. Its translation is CASSSMTGNSNQPQHF.

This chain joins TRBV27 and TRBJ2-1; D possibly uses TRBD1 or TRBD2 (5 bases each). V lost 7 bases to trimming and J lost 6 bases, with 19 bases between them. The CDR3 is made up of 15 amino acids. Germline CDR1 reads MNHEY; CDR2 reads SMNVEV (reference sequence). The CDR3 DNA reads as TGTGCCAGCACCAACGTCAGGGCTGGAGGCAATGAGCAGTTCTTC. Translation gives CASTNVRAGGNEQFF.

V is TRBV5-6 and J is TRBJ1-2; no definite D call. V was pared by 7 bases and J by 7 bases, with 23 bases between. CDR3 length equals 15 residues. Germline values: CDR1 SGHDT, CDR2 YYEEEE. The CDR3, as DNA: TGTGCCAGCTCCCCGACTTGGCGGGGAGGTCGTGGCTACACCTTC. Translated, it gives CASSPTWRGGRGYTF.

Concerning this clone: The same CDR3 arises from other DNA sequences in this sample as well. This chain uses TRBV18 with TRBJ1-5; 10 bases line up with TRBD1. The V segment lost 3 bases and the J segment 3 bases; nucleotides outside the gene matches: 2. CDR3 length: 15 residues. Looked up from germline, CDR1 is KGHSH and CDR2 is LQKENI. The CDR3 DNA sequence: TGTGCCAGCTCACCTGACAGGGGGCACAATCAGCCCCAGCATTTT. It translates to CASSPDRGHNQPQHF.

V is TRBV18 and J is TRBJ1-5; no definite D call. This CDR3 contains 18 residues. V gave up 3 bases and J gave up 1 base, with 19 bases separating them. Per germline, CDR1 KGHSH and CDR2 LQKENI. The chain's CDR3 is CASSPSHTGAGSNQPQHF. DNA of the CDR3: TGTGCCAGCTCACCTTCTCATACGGGAGCGGGGAGCAATCAGCCCCAGCATTTT.

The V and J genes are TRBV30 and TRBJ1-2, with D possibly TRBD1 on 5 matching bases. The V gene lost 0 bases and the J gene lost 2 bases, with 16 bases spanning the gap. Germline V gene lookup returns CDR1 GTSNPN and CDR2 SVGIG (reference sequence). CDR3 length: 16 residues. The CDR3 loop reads CAWSVLFRGRNYGYTF. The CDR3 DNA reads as TGTGCCTGGAGTGTACTTTTCCGGGGGAGGAACTATGGCTACACCTTC. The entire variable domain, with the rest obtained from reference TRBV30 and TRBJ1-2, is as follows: SQTIHQWPATLVQPVGSPLSLECTVEGTSNPNLYWYRQAAGRGLQLLFYSVGIGQISSEVPQNLSASRPQDRQFILSSKKLLLSDSGFYLCAWSVLFRGRNYGYTFGSGTRLTVV.

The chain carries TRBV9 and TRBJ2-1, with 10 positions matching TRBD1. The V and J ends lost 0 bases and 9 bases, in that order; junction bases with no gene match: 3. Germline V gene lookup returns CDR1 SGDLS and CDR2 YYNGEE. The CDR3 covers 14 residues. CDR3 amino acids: CASSVVGDRGEQFF. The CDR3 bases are TGTGCCAGCAGCGTAGTAGGGGACAGGGGTGAGCAGTTCTTC. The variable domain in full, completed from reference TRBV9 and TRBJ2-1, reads DSGVTQTPKHLITATGQRVTLRCSPRSGDLSVYWYQQSLDQGLQFLIQYYNGEERAKGNILERFSAQQFPDLHSELNLSSLELGDSALYFCASSVVGDRGEQFFGPGTRLTVL.

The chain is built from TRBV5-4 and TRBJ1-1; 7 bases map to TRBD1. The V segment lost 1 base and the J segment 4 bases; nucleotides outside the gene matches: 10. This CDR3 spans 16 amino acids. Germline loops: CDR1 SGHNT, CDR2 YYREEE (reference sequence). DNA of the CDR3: TGTGCCAGCAGCTTGCCCCCACAGGGGAGTCCCACTGAAGCTTTCTTT. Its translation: CASSLPPQGSPTEAFF.

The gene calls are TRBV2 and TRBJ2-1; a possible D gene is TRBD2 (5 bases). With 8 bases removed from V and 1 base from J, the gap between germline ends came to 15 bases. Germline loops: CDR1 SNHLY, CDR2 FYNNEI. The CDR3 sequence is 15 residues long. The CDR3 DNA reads TGTGCCAGCGGTCTACGGGAACTTTCCTACAATGAGCAGTTCTTC. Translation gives CASGLRELSYNEQFF.

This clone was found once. The CDR3 coding sequence is TGTGCCAGCGGGGCGAACGGCTTAAGCTACACCTTC. Translating gives CASGANGLSYTF. The chain uses TRBV28 and TRBJ1-2; D possibly corresponds to TRBD1 (5 bases). Trimming took 8 bases from V and 9 from J, leaving 16 bases between them. This CDR3 is built from 12 residues. Germline CDR1 MDHEN, CDR2 SYDVKM.